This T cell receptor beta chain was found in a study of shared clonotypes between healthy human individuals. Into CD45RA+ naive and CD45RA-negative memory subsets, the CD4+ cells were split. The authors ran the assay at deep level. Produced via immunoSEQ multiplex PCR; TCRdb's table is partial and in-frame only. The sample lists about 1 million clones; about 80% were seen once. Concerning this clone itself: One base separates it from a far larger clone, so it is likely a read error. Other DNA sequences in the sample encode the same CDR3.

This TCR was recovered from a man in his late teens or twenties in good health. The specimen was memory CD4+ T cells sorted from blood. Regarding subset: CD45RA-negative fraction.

DNA for the CDR3: TGTGCCAGCAGCCCGGGACAGGGGTATGGCTACACCTTC. This translates into CASSPGQGYGYTF. The rearrangement joins TRBV5-6 to TRBJ1-2; TRBD1 matches 10 bases. The CDR3 length is 13 residues. The germline CDR1 and CDR2 sequences are SGHDT and YYEEEE. V shed 4 bases and J 5 bases; nucleotides not matched to a gene: 2.